Listed below are T cell receptor beta chains from one sample, sequenced in a study of T cells in Graves' hyperthyroidism and ophthalmopathy. One entry per CDR3 protein results from TCRdb running MiXCR on the multiplex PCR reads. The data show hundreds of thousands of distinct CDR3 sequences, with around 38% seen just once and approximately 8.7% held by the top ten. Sequenced: blood. All receptors come from a man aged 18-30 years with Graves' hyperthyroidism. Both conserved end residues are part of each CDR3. The D gene is left open where the match is weak. Size is stated for part of the rows, as once, few or many counts, or as a class when the clone is expanded.

j_gene | d_gene | v_gene | abundance | CDR3nt | CDR3aa
TRBJ1-6 | TRBD1 | TRBV2 | many | TGTGCCAGCAGTGAAGGGGGGACAGGTGCGGGTTCACCCCTCCACTTT | CASSEGGTGAGSPLHF
TRBJ1-3 | NA | TRBV6-6 | NA | TGTGCCAGCAGTCCGGACAGCTCAAACACCATATATTTT | CASSPDSSNTIYF
TRBJ2-7 | TRBD1 | TRBV2 | NA | TGTGCCAGCAGTGAGGGTAAGGGGGCGCGCGAGCAGTACTTC | CASSEGKGAREQYF
TRBJ2-6 | TRBD1 | TRBV19 | many | TGTGCCAGTAGTATCACAGGGGGGTCGGGGGCCAACGTCCTGACTTTC | CASSITGGSGANVLTF
TRBJ2-5 | NA | TRBV20-1 | few | TGCAGTGCTAGGGGTAGCCCCACCACTGAGACCCAGTACTTC | CSARGSPTTETQYF
TRBJ2-5 | TRBD2 | TRBV6-5 | few | TGTGCCAGCAGTTACTCAGGCGGGAGTGGAGAGACCCAGTACTTC | CASSYSGGSGETQYF
TRBJ1-6 | NA | TRBV25-1 | many | TGTACCACCGGGGGGGCACCCCTCCACTTT | CTTGGAPLHF
TRBJ2-7 | NA | TRBV7-9 | few | TGTGCCAGCAGCGGGGGGCAGCCCTACGAGCAGTACTTC | CASSGGQPYEQYF
TRBJ2-5 | TRBD2 | TRBV24-1 | NA | TGTGCCAGCAGCTTGGAAGGGGCGGGGGATACGGAGACCCAGTACTTC | CASSLEGAGDTETQYF
TRBJ1-3 | NA | TRBV4-1 | NA | TGCGCCAGCAGCGGACAGCCGGCCTCTGGAAACACCATATATTTT | CASSGQPASGNTIYF
TRBJ2-5 | NA | TRBV10-3 | NA | TGTGCCATCAGCCTGACAGGGAGGCGGGAGACCCAGTACTTC | CAISLTGRRETQYF
TRBJ1-6 | NA | TRBV2 | NA | TGTGCCAGCAATGAGGGGTCGAATTCACCCCTCCACTTT | CASNEGSNSPLHF
TRBJ1-1 | NA | TRBV29-1 | NA | TGCAGCGTGAACAAGCGGGGAGATGGGACTGAAGCTTTCTTT | CSVNKRGDGTEAFF
TRBJ1-6 | NA | TRBV2 | many | TGTGCCAGGAGAGGTCCAAATTCACCCCTCCACTTT | CARRGPNSPLHF
TRBJ2-2 | NA | TRBV7-8 | NA | TGTGCCAGCAGCCCAGTGGGCCAAAGGCCCACCGGGGAGCTGTTTTTT | CASSPVGQRPTGELFF
TRBJ1-6 | NA | TRBV25-1 | once | TGCGCCAGCAGCCCGGCGGGCCTCAATTATAATTCACCCCTCCACTTT | CASSPAGLNYNSPLHF
TRBJ2-2 | TRBD1 | TRBV24-1 | many | TGTGCCACCAGTAGCCCACAGGGGCCCGGGGAGCTGTTTTTT | CATSSPQGPGELFF
TRBJ2-5 | NA | TRBV2 | few | TGTGCCAGCACCCCAGGAGGGCCAGGAGAGACCCAGTACTTC | CASTPGGPGETQYF
TRBJ2-2 | TRBD1 | TRBV9 | NA | TGTGCCAGCCAGACAGGGGAGGACACCGGGGAGCTGTTTTTT | CASQTGEDTGELFF
TRBJ1-5 | TRBD1 | TRBV2 | NA | TGTGCCAGCAGTGCTTCTGGACAGGGTGGCGGGACCCAGCATTTT | CASSASGQGGGTQHF
TRBJ1-2 | NA | TRBV11-2 | few | TGTGCCAGCAGCCCAATGACGGACCGAGGGTATGGCTACACCTTC | CASSPMTDRGYGYTF
TRBJ1-2 | NA | TRBV29-1 | many | TGCAGCGTTCTTTGGCCAGGGGAGCATGGCTACACCTTC | CSVLWPGEHGYTF
TRBJ1-2 | TRBD1 | TRBV15 | NA | TGTGCCACCAGCAGAGGGACAGGGAGAAGTTATGGCTACACCTTC | CATSRGTGRSYGYTF
TRBJ1-2 | TRBD1 | TRBV20-1 | NA | TGCAGTGCTAGGGGGACAGGCTCAGGCTACACCTTC | CSARGTGSGYTF